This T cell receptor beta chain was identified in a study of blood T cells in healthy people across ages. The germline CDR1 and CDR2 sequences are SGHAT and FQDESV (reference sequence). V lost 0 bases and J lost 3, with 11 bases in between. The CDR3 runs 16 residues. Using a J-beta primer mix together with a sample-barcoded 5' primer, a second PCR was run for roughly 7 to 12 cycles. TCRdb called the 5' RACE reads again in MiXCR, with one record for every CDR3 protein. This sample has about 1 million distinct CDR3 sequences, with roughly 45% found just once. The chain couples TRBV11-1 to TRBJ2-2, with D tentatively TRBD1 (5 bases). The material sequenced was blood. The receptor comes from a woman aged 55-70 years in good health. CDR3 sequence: CASSLAQGWDTGELFF. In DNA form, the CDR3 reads TGTGCCAGCAGCTTAGCGCAGGGATGGGACACCGGGGAGCTGTTTTTT. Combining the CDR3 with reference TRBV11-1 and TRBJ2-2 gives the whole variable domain EAEVAQSPRYKITEKSQAVAFWCDPISGHATLYWYRQILGQGPELLVQFQDESVVDDSQLPKDRFSAERLKGVDSTLKIQPAELGDSAMYLCASSLAQGWDTGELFFGEGSRLTVL.